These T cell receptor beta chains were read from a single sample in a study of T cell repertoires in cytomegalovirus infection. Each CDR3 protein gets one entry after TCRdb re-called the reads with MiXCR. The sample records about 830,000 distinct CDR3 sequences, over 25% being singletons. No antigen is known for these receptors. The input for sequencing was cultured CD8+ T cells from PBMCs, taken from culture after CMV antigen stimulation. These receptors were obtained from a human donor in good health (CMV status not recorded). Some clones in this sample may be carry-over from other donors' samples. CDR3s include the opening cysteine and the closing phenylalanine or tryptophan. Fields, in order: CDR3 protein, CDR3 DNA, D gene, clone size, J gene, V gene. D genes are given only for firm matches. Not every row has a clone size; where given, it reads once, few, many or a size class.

CDR3 protein: CSARDRGSGGDTDTQYF; CDR3 DNA: TGCAGTGCTAGAGATAGGGGTAGCGGGGGAGACACAGATACGCAGTATTTT; D gene: TRBD2; clone size: .; J gene: TRBJ2-3; V gene: TRBV20-1
CDR3 protein: CASSSWTEDNSPLHF; CDR3 DNA: TGTGCCAGCAGCTCATGGACAGAAGATAATTCACCCCTCCACTTT; D gene: .; clone size: .; J gene: TRBJ1-6; V gene: TRBV7-9
CDR3 protein: CASRNRSYNEQFF; CDR3 DNA: TGTGCCAGCCGGAATCGTTCCTACAATGAGCAGTTCTTC; D gene: .; clone size: .; J gene: TRBJ2-1; V gene: TRBV27
CDR3 protein: CASSLDLLWEGTDTQYF; CDR3 DNA: TGTGCCAGCAGCTTAGACCTCCTCTGGGAAGGTACAGATACGCAGTATTTT; D gene: .; clone size: .; J gene: TRBJ2-3; V gene: TRBV7-6
CDR3 protein: CAISGTGNGYEQYF; CDR3 DNA: TGTGCCATCAGTGGTACAGGGAATGGCTACGAGCAGTACTTC; D gene: .; clone size: .; J gene: TRBJ2-7; V gene: TRBV10-3
CDR3 protein: CASSNGQNSGFF; CDR3 DNA: TGTGCCAGTAGCAACGGACAGAACTCGGGGTTCTTC; D gene: .; clone size: few; J gene: TRBJ2-1; V gene: TRBV19
CDR3 protein: CASSSGRRQETQYF; CDR3 DNA: TGTGCTAGCAGCTCGGGACGGCGCCAAGAGACCCAGTACTTC; D gene: .; clone size: .; J gene: TRBJ2-5; V gene: TRBV7-7
CDR3 protein: CASSLTHILAGADGYNEQFF; CDR3 DNA: TGTGCCAGCAGCTTGACCCATATTCTAGCGGGGGCTGATGGCTACAATGAGCAGTTCTTC; D gene: TRBD2; clone size: many; J gene: TRBJ2-1; V gene: TRBV7-8
CDR3 protein: CASSFTGSVFDTQYF; CDR3 DNA: TGTGCCAGCAGCTTCACAGGGTCGGTTTTTGATACGCAGTATTTT; D gene: .; clone size: few; J gene: TRBJ2-3; V gene: TRBV5-8
CDR3 protein: CASSPGTGYRTEAFF; CDR3 DNA: TGCGCCAGCAGCCCAGGGACAGGGTATCGGACTGAAGCTTTCTTT; D gene: TRBD1; clone size: .; J gene: TRBJ1-1; V gene: TRBV5-1
CDR3 protein: CASSRSLDSVPGELFF; CDR3 DNA: TGCGCCAGCAGCCGATCCCTAGACAGTGTGCCCGGGGAGCTGTTTTTT; D gene: .; clone size: once; J gene: TRBJ2-2; V gene: TRBV4-1
CDR3 protein: CAISEPYTNVAFF; CDR3 DNA: TGTGCCATCAGTGAACCTTATACCAACGTGGCTTTCTTT; D gene: .; clone size: .; J gene: TRBJ1-1; V gene: TRBV10-3
CDR3 protein: CASSWGRRSYNEQFF; CDR3 DNA: TGTGCCAGCAGCTGGGGTCGTCGGTCCTACAATGAGCAGTTCTTC; D gene: .; clone size: few; J gene: TRBJ2-1; V gene: TRBV7-2
CDR3 protein: CAISALAGGANEQFF; CDR3 DNA: TGTGCCATCAGTGCGTTAGCGGGGGGGGCTAATGAGCAGTTCTTC; D gene: TRBD2; clone size: .; J gene: TRBJ2-1; V gene: TRBV10-3
CDR3 protein: CASSYRLGSEETQYF; CDR3 DNA: TGTGCCAGCAGTTATCGACTTGGGAGCGAAGAGACCCAGTACTTC; D gene: .; clone size: .; J gene: TRBJ2-5; V gene: TRBV6-5
CDR3 protein: CASSAYGRNYGYTF; CDR3 DNA: TGTGCCAGCAGTGCCTATGGGCGGAACTATGGCTACACCTTC; D gene: .; clone size: .; J gene: TRBJ1-2; V gene: TRBV6-6
CDR3 protein: CASSLGAGGRETQYF; CDR3 DNA: TGTGCCAGCAGCTTAGGAGCGGGGGGACGAGAGACCCAGTACTTC; D gene: TRBD2; clone size: .; J gene: TRBJ2-5; V gene: TRBV11-3
CDR3 protein: CASSQPPHNEQFF; CDR3 DNA: TGTGCCAGCAGCCAACCGCCCCACAATGAGCAGTTCTTC; D gene: .; clone size: many; J gene: TRBJ2-1; V gene: TRBV3-1
CDR3 protein: CASSYPSQGGSGANVLTF; CDR3 DNA: TGTGCCAGCAGCTACCCCTCTCAGGGGGGCTCTGGGGCCAACGTCCTGACTTTC; D gene: .; clone size: many; J gene: TRBJ2-6; V gene: TRBV7-2
CDR3 protein: CASSFWPHDGYTF; CDR3 DNA: TGTGCCAGCAGTTTCTGGCCGCATGACGGCTACACCTTC; D gene: .; clone size: few; J gene: TRBJ1-2; V gene: TRBV12-3/TRBV12-4
CDR3 protein: CASSLGLDGETQYF; CDR3 DNA: TGTGCCAGCAGTTTAGGGCTAGACGGAGAGACCCAGTACTTC; D gene: .; clone size: .; J gene: TRBJ2-5; V gene: TRBV27
CDR3 protein: CASSLLSGTSSTDTQYF; CDR3 DNA: TGTGCCAGCAGCTTATTATCCGGGACAAGCAGCACAGATACGCAGTATTTT; D gene: .; clone size: .; J gene: TRBJ2-3; V gene: TRBV13
CDR3 protein: CASSQDLPRINQPQHF; CDR3 DNA: TGTGCCAGCAGCCAAGATTTGCCCAGGATTAATCAGCCCCAGCATTTT; D gene: .; clone size: .; J gene: TRBJ1-5; V gene: TRBV3-1
CDR3 protein: CASSEEVYGGLVLSNYGYTF; CDR3 DNA: TGTGCCAGCAGTGAAGAAGTATACGGGGGGCTGGTTCTTTCTAACTATGGCTACACCTTC; D gene: .; clone size: .; J gene: TRBJ1-2; V gene: TRBV6-1
CDR3 protein: CASSHLRGVIVGDQETQYF; CDR3 DNA: TGTGCCAGCAGTCATCTCCGGGGGGTTATAGTGGGGGACCAAGAGACCCAGTACTTC; D gene: TRBD2; clone size: few; J gene: TRBJ2-5; V gene: TRBV6-5
CDR3 protein: CASSGTEREQYF; CDR3 DNA: TGTGCCAGCAGTGGGACAGAGCGCGAGCAGTACTTC; D gene: .; clone size: .; J gene: TRBJ2-7; V gene: TRBV25-1
CDR3 protein: CASTPFGGGTEAFF; CDR3 DNA: TGTGCCAGCACCCCTTTCGGGGGTGGTACTGAAGCTTTCTTT; D gene: .; clone size: .; J gene: TRBJ1-1; V gene: TRBV7-8
CDR3 protein: CASSLARAAGNIQYF; CDR3 DNA: TGTGCCAGCAGCTTAGCGCGGGCAGCCGGGAACATTCAGTACTTC; D gene: .; clone size: few; J gene: TRBJ2-4; V gene: TRBV7-9
CDR3 protein: CASSTGGETQYF; CDR3 DNA: TGTGCCAGCAGCACGGGTGGGGAGACCCAGTACTTC; D gene: .; clone size: many; J gene: TRBJ2-5; V gene: TRBV12-3/TRBV12-4
CDR3 protein: CASSEGVRPPQYF; CDR3 DNA: TGTGCCAGCAGTGAAGGGGTTAGACCGCCCCAGTACTTC; D gene: .; clone size: .; J gene: TRBJ2-5; V gene: TRBV2
CDR3 protein: CASSGPQGAGGLNEQFF; CDR3 DNA: TGTGCCAGCAGTGGACCCCAGGGAGCGGGGGGGCTCAATGAGCAGTTCTTC; D gene: TRBD2; clone size: .; J gene: TRBJ2-1; V gene: TRBV6-1
CDR3 protein: CASNPGQAPHEQYF; CDR3 DNA: TGTGCCAGCAATCCGGGACAGGCCCCCCACGAGCAGTACTTC; D gene: TRBD1; clone size: .; J gene: TRBJ2-7; V gene: TRBV7-2
CDR3 protein: CASSQGVGLQPQHF; CDR3 DNA: TGCGCCAGCAGCCAAGGGGTGGGATTACAGCCCCAGCATTTT; D gene: .; clone size: .; J gene: TRBJ1-5; V gene: TRBV4-1
CDR3 protein: CASGSRGHSWLAQETQYF; CDR3 DNA: TGTGCCAGCGGTTCCCGGGGGCATTCTTGGTTAGCCCAAGAGACCCAGTACTTC; D gene: .; clone size: .; J gene: TRBJ2-5; V gene: TRBV6-8
CDR3 protein: CASSGRGRGSADTQYF; CDR3 DNA: TGTGCCAGCAGCGGGAGGGGCAGGGGGTCCGCAGATACGCAGTATTTT; D gene: .; clone size: .; J gene: TRBJ2-3; V gene: TRBV7-9
CDR3 protein: CASNERGAGNQPQHF; CDR3 DNA: TGTGCCAGCAACGAGCGGGGGGCCGGCAATCAGCCCCAGCATTTT; D gene: .; clone size: .; J gene: TRBJ1-5; V gene: TRBV7-8
CDR3 protein: CASSPGTSGAWDTQYF; CDR3 DNA: TGTGCCAGCAGCCCCGGGACTAGCGGAGCTTGGGATACGCAGTATTTT; D gene: TRBD2; clone size: many; J gene: TRBJ2-3; V gene: TRBV7-2